A selection of T cell receptor beta chains follows, all from one sample in a study of blood T cell repertoires in COVID-19. Sequencing used immunoSEQ multiplex PCR; TCRdb keeps in-frame clones, though not all of them. The table lists about 91,000 clones, around 79% of them singletons, with roughly 10% in the top ten. The specimen sequenced was peripheral blood. The source is a woman older than 75 with acute or convalescent COVID-19. Both conserved end residues are part of each CDR3. A D gene is named only where the DNA matches it firmly. Only some rows state a clone size, as once, few, many or a class for expanded clones.

clone size	V gene	J gene	D gene	CDR3 protein	CDR3 DNA
few	TRBV7-9	TRBJ1-3	NA	CASSRNYRNTIYF	TGTGCCAGCAGCCGCAATTACAGAAACACCATATATTTT
NA	TRBV19	TRBJ1-5	NA	CASSIGGNSNQPQHF	TGTGCCAGTAGTATTGGAGGTAATAGCAATCAGCCCCAGCATTTT
NA	TRBV18	TRBJ1-2	NA	CASSPPVTGGYTF	TGTGCCAGCTCACCCCCGGTGACAGGTGGCTACACCTTC
NA	TRBV14	TRBJ1-1	NA	CASSQGDRLAAFF	TGTGCCAGCAGCCAGGGAGACAGGTTGGCAGCTTTCTTT
many	TRBV7-9	TRBJ1-2	NA	CASSLVGKGKNYGYTF	TGTGCCAGCAGCTTAGTAGGGAAGGGGAAGAACTATGGCTACACCTTC
NA	TRBV12-3/TRBV12-4	TRBJ1-1	NA	CASSLGNTEAFF	TGTGCCAGCAGCCTAGGGAACACTGAAGCTTTCTTT
NA	TRBV5-1	TRBJ1-2	NA	CASSYIGAENYGYTF	TGCGCCAGCAGCTATATTGGAGCGGAGAACTATGGCTACACCTTC
NA	TRBV11-3	TRBJ1-1	NA	CASSLDGPPNTEAFF	TGTGCCAGCAGCTTAGATGGGCCACCGAACACTGAAGCTTTCTTT
NA	TRBV2	TRBJ2-5	NA	CASSEALSGLETQYF	TGTGCCAGCAGTGAAGCGCTTAGTGGTCTAGAGACCCAGTACTTC
NA	TRBV11-3	TRBJ2-2	NA	CASSPEWGELFF	TGTGCCAGCAGCCCCGAGTGGGGGGAGCTGTTTTTT
NA	TRBV24-1	TRBJ2-3	TRBD2	CATELPLAATDTQYF	TGTGCCACCGAATTGCCACTAGCGGCCACAGATACGCAGTATTTT
NA	TRBV19	TRBJ1-2	TRBD1	CASSLGQGNYGYTF	TGTGCCAGTAGTCTGGGACAGGGGAACTATGGCTACACCTTC
NA	TRBV9	TRBJ1-3	NA	CASSVDGGSSGNTIYF	TGTGCCAGCAGCGTAGACGGGGGTAGCTCTGGAAACACCATATATTTT
NA	TRBV30	TRBJ1-4	NA	CAWSFSGEKLFF	TGTGCCTGGAGTTTTTCGGGGGAAAAACTGTTTTTT
NA	TRBV7-9	TRBJ1-3	NA	CASNLQGSSGNTIYF	TGTGCCAGCAACCTCCAGGGGAGCTCTGGAAACACCATATATTTT
few	TRBV28	TRBJ1-5	NA	CASTIGGRVVVSQHF	TGTGCCAGCACCATTGGGGGGAGGGTAGTTGTTTCCCAGCATTTT
NA	TRBV6-5	TRBJ1-2	NA	CASSWADKNYGYTF	TGTGCCAGCAGTTGGGCAGACAAAAACTATGGCTACACCTTC
NA	TRBV2	TRBJ1-6	TRBD1	CASSPQGAKIDSPLHF	TGTGCCAGCAGTCCACAGGGGGCGAAAATCGATTCACCCCTCCACTTT
NA	TRBV7-2	TRBJ2-7	NA	CASSLAGIRTYEQYF	TGTGCCAGCAGCCTCGCCGGGATCAGGACCTACGAGCAGTACTTC
NA	TRBV6-2/TRBV6-3	TRBJ1-2	TRBD1	CASSHDRGSKIYGYTF	TGTGCCAGCAGCCATGACAGGGGGAGCAAAATCTATGGCTACACCTTC
NA	TRBV30	TRBJ2-5	NA	CVLREGAGETQYF	TGTGTCCTAAGGGAAGGGGCTGGGGAGACCCAGTACTTC
NA	TRBV6-1	TRBJ2-7	TRBD2	CASSEAGGGRYEQYF	TGTGCCAGCAGTGAAGCCGGCGGGGGGCGGTACGAGCAGTACTTC
NA	TRBV7-3	TRBJ2-4	NA	CASSSEDKNIQYF	TGTGCCAGCAGCTCCGAGGATAAAAACATTCAGTACTTC
NA	TRBV4-3	TRBJ1-2	NA	CASSHLSGGRDYGYTF	TGCGCCAGCAGCCATCTCTCCGGGGGTCGGGACTATGGCTACACCTTC
NA	TRBV28	TRBJ2-2	NA	CASEGVNTGELFF	TGTGCCAGCGAGGGGGTGAACACCGGGGAGCTGTTTTTT
NA	TRBV5-1	TRBJ1-1	TRBD1	CASSLALISDRDTEAFF	TGCGCCAGCAGCTTAGCGCTCATTTCGGACAGGGACACTGAAGCTTTCTTT
NA	TRBV6-1	TRBJ2-7	NA	CASSEPGHSSYEQYF	TGTGCCAGCAGTGAACCGGGACACTCCTCCTACGAGCAGTACTTC
NA	TRBV5-1	TRBJ1-1	TRBD1	CASSQGGLALEAFF	TGCGCCAGCAGCCAGGGGGGTCTGGCCTTAGAAGCTTTCTTT
NA	TRBV19	TRBJ1-2	NA	CASAGALGYGYTF	TGTGCCAGCGCAGGGGCATTGGGCTATGGCTACACCTTC
NA	TRBV6-2/TRBV6-3	TRBJ2-1	NA	CASSYEGRSSYNEQFF	TGTGCCAGCAGTTACGAGGGCCGGAGCTCCTACAATGAGCAGTTCTTC
NA	TRBV21-1	TRBJ2-6	NA	CASKEREPPPGANVLTF	TGTGCCAGCAAGGAGCGGGAACCACCCCCTGGGGCCAACGTCCTGACTTTC
NA	TRBV7-9	TRBJ2-7	TRBD1	CASSLDTGGLSYEQYF	TGTGCCAGCAGCTTAGATACAGGGGGCCTTTCCTACGAGCAGTACTTC
NA	TRBV7-9	TRBJ1-1	TRBD1	CASSLVSGDRGTEAFF	TGTGCCAGCAGCTTAGTGTCGGGAGACAGGGGCACTGAAGCTTTCTTT
NA	TRBV18	TRBJ1-2	TRBD1	CASSPGTAYGYTF	TGTGCCAGCTCACCAGGGACAGCTTATGGCTACACCTTC
NA	TRBV4-3	TRBJ2-2	TRBD2	CASSPIGLAGDTGELFF	TGCGCCAGCAGCCCAATAGGACTAGCGGGAGACACCGGGGAGCTGTTTTTT
few	TRBV5-4	TRBJ1-4	NA	CASSLRSNEKLFF	TGTGCCAGCAGCTTAAGGAGTAATGAAAAACTGTTTTTT